Presented here are 17 T cell receptor beta chains from one specimen sequenced in a study of blood T cells in healthy people across ages. For the second PCR, which ran for about 7 to 11 cycles, a sample-barcoded 5' primer and a J-beta primer mix were used. MiXCR, applied by TCRdb to the 5' RACE reads, yields one record per CDR3 protein. Of more than 650,000 distinct CDR3 sequences listed, about a fifth are singletons. Specimen: blood. The receptors here all came from a man between 65 and 85 years old in good health.

In its sample, this clonotype was seen a few times. This chain's CDR3 is CSVGQGRHEQYF. In DNA, the CDR3 is TGCAGCGTTGGACAGGGGCGTCACGAGCAGTACTTC. The chain carries TRBV29-1 and TRBJ2-7; 8 bases line up with TRBD1. CDR1 and CDR2 from the germline V gene are SQVTM and ANQGSEA. The CDR3 is 12 residues long. Trimming took 4 bases from V and 5 from J; bases not matched to a gene: 4.

The chain employs TRBV9 and TRBJ2-3; 10 bases align to TRBD2. From germline, CDR1 is SGDLS and CDR2 YYNGEE. This CDR3 region has 17 residues. V was clipped by 0 bases and J by 0 bases; unmatched bases: 4. CDR3 sequence reads: CASSVESGRASTDTQYF. The CDR3 nucleotides are TGTGCCAGCAGCGTAGAGAGCGGGAGGGCTAGCACAGATACGCAGTATTTT. Full variable domain (rest looked up from reference TRBV9 and TRBJ2-3): DSGVTQTPKHLITATGQRVTLRCSPRSGDLSVYWYQQSLDQGLQFLIQYYNGEERAKGNILERFSAQQFPDLHSELNLSSLELGDSALYFCASSVESGRASTDTQYFGPGTRLTVL.

The chain combines TRBV24-1 with TRBJ2-6; D remains unclear. The germline gives CDR1 KGHDR, CDR2 SFDVKD. V lost 4 bases to trimming and J lost 1 base, with 10 bases between them. The CDR3 sequence is 16 residues long. For the CDR3, the DNA is TGTGCCACCAGTGACTACACACCGTCTGGGGCCAACGTCCTGACTTTC. Translation: CATSDYTPSGANVLTF.

V and J are TRBV12-3 or TRBV12-4 and TRBJ2-1, with TRBD1 identical over 7 bases. The J call is doubtful: the DNA matches TRBJ2-7 better. The CDR3 is 15 residues long. The CDR3 reads CASIPPRGGPYEQYF. The CDR3 nucleotides read TGTGCCAGCATCCCCCCGAGAGGGGGCCCCTACGAGCAGTACTTC.

This clonotype was counted between two and nine times. The genes are TRBV5-1 and TRBJ2-3, with D maybe TRBD1 (5 bases). The CDR3 consists of 15 residues. V lost 2 bases to trimming and J lost 1 base, with 11 bases between them. CDR1 SGHRS and CDR2 YFSETQ come from the germline V gene. CDR3 in DNA: TGCGCCAGCAGCTTTATGACAGTCGGCACAGATACGCAGTATTTT. This sequence encodes CASSFMTVGTDTQYF.

The chain has TRBV23-1 and TRBJ2-7; D might be TRBD1 or TRBD2, each matching 6 bases. TRBV23-1 is an open reading frame whose function is uncertain. Trimming took 0 bases from V and 2 from J, leaving 20 bases between them. This CDR3 region has 18 residues. The CDR3 region is CASSQSGAGRIGPYEQYV. The CDR3, as DNA: TGCGCCAGCAGTCAATCGGGGGCAGGGAGGATTGGACCCTACGAGCAGTACGTC.

The chain recombines TRBV28 with TRBJ2-1, with 11 bases aligning to TRBD2. The CDR3 runs to 14 residues. After removal of 7 bases from V and 9 bases from J, the junction contained 8 bases not matched to a gene. CDR1 and CDR2 (germline): MDHEN, SYDVKM. The CDR3 protein is CASKVAGGQTEQFF. In nucleotides, the CDR3 is TGTGCCAGCAAGGTAGCGGGGGGGCAGACTGAGCAGTTCTTC.

The J gene is TRBJ2-2, the V gene TRBV11-1; 15 nucleotides line up with TRBD2. The CDR3 spans 19 residues. V dropped 5 bases and J dropped 6; count of bases not matched to a gene: 13. Germline CDR1 SGHAT, CDR2 FQDESV (reference sequence). CDR3 DNA sequence: TGTGCCAGCAGCAACACACGGACTAGCGGGGGGGCGGGCGCCGGGGAGCTGTTTTTT. This sequence encodes CASSNTRTSGGAGAGELFF.

The chain combines TRBV6-6 with TRBJ2-5; weak D call: TRBD1 (5 bases). Germline values: CDR1 MNHNY, CDR2 SVGAGI (reference sequence). Trimming took 0 bases from V and 5 from J, leaving 13 bases between them. The CDR3 spans 15 residues. The CDR3, as DNA: TGTGCCAGCAGTTACTCGTCAGGGCCTCAGGAGACCCAGTACTTC. Protein product: CASSYSSGPQETQYF.

This clonotype was detected ten times or more. CDR3 in DNA: TGCGCCAGCAGCACCGGGACAGGGGTGATGACCCAGTACTTC. This translates into CASSTGTGVMTQYF. The chain employs TRBV5-1 and TRBJ2-5, with 10 bases identical to TRBD1. The CDR3 is 14 amino acids. Germline trimming cut 4 bases from V and 7 bases from J; bases unmatched to any gene: 7. Germline CDR1 reads SGHRS; CDR2 reads YFSETQ.

The sample holds a few counts of this clonotype. The chain couples TRBV20-1 to TRBJ1-1; D unclear. CDR3 length equals 12 residues. The germline CDR1 and CDR2 sequences are DFQATT and SNEGSKA (reference sequence). For the CDR3, the DNA is TGCAGCATTAGTGGGCGGGGAACTGAAGCTTTCTTT. It translates to CSISGRGTEAFF.

This clonotype was observed a handful of times. This chain joins TRBV29-1 and TRBJ1-2; 7 bases line up with TRBD1. J gave up 4 bases and V 8 bases, and 10 bases lay outside the gene matches. Per the germline V gene, CDR1 is SQVTM and CDR2 is ANQGSEA. The CDR3 has 13 residues. This CDR3 reads CSYRDSHSYGYTF. The CDR3 bases are TGCAGCTACCGGGACAGCCACTCCTATGGCTACACCTTC.

This clonotype was recorded a few times. The rearrangement links TRBV12-3 or TRBV12-4 to TRBJ1-4; 8 bases align to TRBD1. This CDR3 comprises 15 residues. V trimming: 4 bases; J trimming: 5 bases; junction bases outside the gene matches: 6. CDR3 DNA sequence: TGTGCCAGCAGTTCCTGGGACAGGCCGAATGAAAAACTGTTTTTT. Translated: CASSSWDRPNEKLFF.

This clonotype was observed a handful of times. This sequence joins TRBV15 and TRBJ1-1; D not resolved. V was trimmed by 3 bases and J by 1 base, leaving 9 bases between them. The CDR3 runs 14 residues. Germline CDR1 LNHNV, CDR2 YYDKDF (reference sequence). The CDR3 nucleotides read TGTGCCACCAGCAGGGGTAACCCGAACACTGAAGCTTTCTTT. Protein sequence: CATSRGNPNTEAFF.

Only one count was recorded for this clonotype. The chain joins TRBV20-1 to TRBJ1-2; D call uncertain. This CDR3 is built from 8 residues. The V end was cut by 8 bases, the J end by 4 bases, with 2 bases between. CDR1 is DFQATT, CDR2 SNEGSKA, per germline (reference sequence). CDR3 sequence (DNA): TGCAGTCCCTATGGCTACACCTTC. This translates into CSPYGYTF.

In its sample, this clonotype was seen a few times. This chain uses TRBV28 with TRBJ2-7; D is perhaps TRBD1 or TRBD2 (5 bases each). Germline lookup yields CDR1 MDHEN and CDR2 SYDVKM. This CDR3 is built from 11 residues. V shed 10 bases and J shed 1 base, with 8 bases lying between them. The CDR3 bases are TGTGCCACCGAGGGGTCCTACGAGCAGTACTTC. Protein product: CATEGSYEQYF. Variable domain in full (rest from reference TRBV28 and TRBJ2-7): DVKVTQSSRYLVKRTGEKVFLECVQDMDHENMFWYRQDPGLGLRLIYFSYDVKMKEKGDIPEGYSVSREKKERFSLILESASTNQTSMYLCATEGSYEQYFGPGTRLTVT.

This clonotype was detected only a few times. The rearrangement uses TRBV5-1 and TRBJ2-7; no clear D. The V and J ends lost 0 bases and 0 bases respectively, with 7 bases between them. This CDR3 is built from 14 residues. The V gene's germline CDR1 is SGHRS and CDR2 YFSETQ. The CDR3 region has the DNA TGCGCCAGCAGCTTGGGGTGGAGCTCCTACGAGCAGTACGTC. Amino acids: CASSLGWSSYEQYV.